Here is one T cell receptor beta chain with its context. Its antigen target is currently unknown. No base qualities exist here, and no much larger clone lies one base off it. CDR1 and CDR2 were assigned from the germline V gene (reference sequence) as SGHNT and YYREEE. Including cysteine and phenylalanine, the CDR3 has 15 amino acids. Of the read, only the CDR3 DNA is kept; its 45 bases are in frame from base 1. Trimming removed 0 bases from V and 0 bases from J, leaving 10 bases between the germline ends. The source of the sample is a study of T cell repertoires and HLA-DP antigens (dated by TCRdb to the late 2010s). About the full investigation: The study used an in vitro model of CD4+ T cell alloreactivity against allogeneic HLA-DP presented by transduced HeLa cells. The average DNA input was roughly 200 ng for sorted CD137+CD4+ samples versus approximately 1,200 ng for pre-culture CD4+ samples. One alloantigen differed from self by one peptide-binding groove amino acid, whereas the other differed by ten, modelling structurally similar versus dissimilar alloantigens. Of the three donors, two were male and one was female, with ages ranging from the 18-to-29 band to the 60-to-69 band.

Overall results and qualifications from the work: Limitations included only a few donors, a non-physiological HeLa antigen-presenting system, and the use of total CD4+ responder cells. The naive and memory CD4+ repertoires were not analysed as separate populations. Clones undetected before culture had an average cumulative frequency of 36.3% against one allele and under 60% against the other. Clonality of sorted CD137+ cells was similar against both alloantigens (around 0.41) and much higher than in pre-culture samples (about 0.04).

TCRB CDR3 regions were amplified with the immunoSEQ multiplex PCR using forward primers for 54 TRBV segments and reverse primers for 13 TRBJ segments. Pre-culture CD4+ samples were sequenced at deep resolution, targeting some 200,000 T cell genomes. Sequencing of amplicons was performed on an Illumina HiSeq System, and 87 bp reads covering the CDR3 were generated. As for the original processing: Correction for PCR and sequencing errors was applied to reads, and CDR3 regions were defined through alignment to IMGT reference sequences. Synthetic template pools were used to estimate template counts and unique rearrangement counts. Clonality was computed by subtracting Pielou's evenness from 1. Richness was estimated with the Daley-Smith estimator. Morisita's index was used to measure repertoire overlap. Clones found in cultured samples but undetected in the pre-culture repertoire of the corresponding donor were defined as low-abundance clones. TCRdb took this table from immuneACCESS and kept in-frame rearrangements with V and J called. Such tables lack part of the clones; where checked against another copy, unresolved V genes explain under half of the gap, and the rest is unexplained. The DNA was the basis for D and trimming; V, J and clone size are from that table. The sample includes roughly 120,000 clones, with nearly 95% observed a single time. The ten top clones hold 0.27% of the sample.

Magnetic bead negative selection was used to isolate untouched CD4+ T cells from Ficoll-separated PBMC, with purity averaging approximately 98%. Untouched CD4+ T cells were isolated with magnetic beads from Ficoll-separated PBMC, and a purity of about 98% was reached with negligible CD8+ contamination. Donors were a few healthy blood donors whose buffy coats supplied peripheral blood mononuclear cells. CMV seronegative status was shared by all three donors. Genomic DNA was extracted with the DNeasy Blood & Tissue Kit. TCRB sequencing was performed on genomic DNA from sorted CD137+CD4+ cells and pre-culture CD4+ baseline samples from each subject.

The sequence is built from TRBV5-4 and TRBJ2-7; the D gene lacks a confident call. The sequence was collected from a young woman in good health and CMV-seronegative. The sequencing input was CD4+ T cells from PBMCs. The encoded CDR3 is CASSLGHRDSYEQYF. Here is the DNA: TGTGCCAGCAGCTTGGGACACCGTGACTCCTACGAGCAGTACTTC.